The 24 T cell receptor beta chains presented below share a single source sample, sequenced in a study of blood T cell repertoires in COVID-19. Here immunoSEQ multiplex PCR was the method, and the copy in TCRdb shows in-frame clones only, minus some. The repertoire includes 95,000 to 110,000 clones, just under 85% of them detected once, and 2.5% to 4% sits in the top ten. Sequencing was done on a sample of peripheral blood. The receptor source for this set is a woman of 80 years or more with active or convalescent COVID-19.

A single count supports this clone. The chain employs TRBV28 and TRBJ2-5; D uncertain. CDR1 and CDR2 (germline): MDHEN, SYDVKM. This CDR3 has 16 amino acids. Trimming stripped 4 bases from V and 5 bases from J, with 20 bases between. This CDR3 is CASSSPIQPDWETQYF. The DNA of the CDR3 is TGTGCCAGCAGTTCCCCCATACAGCCTGATTGGGAGACCCAGTACTTC. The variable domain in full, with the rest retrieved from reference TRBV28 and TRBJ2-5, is DVKVTQSSRYLVKRTGEKVFLECVQDMDHENMFWYRQDPGLGLRLIYFSYDVKMKEKGDIPEGYSVSREKKERFSLILESASTNQTSMYLCASSSPIQPDWETQYFGPGTRLLVL.

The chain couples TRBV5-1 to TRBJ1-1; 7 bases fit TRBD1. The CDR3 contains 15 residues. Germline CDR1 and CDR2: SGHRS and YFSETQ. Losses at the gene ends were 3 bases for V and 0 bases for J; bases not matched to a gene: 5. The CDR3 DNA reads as TGCGCCAGCAGCTCAGGGGACAGCATGAACACTGAAGCTTTCTTT. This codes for CASSSGDSMNTEAFF.

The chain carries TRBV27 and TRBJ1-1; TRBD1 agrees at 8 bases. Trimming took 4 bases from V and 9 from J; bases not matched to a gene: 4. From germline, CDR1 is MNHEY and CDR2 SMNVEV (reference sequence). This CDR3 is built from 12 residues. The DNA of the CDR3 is TGTGCCAGCAGTTCGAGGACAGGGAAAGCTTTCTTT. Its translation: CASSSRTGKAFF.

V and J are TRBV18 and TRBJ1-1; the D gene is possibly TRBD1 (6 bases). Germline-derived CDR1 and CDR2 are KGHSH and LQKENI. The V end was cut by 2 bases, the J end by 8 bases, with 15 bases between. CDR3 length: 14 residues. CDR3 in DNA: TGTGCCAGCTCACCAGGGTCAAGGGGGACAGAAGCTTTCTTT. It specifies CASSPGSRGTEAFF.

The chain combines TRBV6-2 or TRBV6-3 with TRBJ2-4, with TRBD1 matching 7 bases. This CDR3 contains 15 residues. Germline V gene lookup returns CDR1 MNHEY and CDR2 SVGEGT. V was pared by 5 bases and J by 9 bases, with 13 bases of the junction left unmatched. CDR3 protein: CASSVYRDSISIQYF. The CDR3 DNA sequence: TGTGCCAGCAGTGTCTACCGGGACAGTATAAGCATTCAGTACTTC.

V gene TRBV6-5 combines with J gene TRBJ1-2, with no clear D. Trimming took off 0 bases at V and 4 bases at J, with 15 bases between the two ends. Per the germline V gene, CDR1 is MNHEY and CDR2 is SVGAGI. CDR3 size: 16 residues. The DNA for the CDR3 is TGTGCCAGCAGTTACTCAGGCGGCCGGGTATCCTATGGCTACACCTTC. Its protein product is CASSYSGGRVSYGYTF.

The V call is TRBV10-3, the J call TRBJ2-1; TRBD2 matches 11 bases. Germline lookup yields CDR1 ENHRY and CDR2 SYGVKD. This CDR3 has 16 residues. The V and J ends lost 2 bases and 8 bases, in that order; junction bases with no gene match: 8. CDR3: CAISEVGLAGGDEQFF. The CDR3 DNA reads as TGTGCCATCAGTGAGGTAGGGCTAGCGGGAGGAGATGAGCAGTTCTTC.

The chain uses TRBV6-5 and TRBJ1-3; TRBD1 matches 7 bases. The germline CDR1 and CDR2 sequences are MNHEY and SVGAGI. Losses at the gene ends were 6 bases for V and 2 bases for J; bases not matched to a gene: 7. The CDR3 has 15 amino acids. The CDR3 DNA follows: TGTGCCAGCAGCCCCAGGGGGTCGCCTGGAAACACCATATATTTT. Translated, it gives CASSPRGSPGNTIYF.

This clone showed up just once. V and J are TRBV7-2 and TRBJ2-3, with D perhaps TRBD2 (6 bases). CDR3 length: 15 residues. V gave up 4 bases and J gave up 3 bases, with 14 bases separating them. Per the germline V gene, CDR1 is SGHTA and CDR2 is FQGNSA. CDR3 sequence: CASSSRLGRTDTQYF. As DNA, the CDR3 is TGTGCCAGCAGCTCTAGACTAGGGAGGACAGATACGCAGTATTTT. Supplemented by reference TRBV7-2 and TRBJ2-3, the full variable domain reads GAGVSQSPSNKVTEKGKDVELRCDPISGHTALYWYRQSLGQGLEFLIYFQGNSAPDKSGLPSDRFSAERTGGSVSTLTIQRTQQEDSAVYLCASSSRLGRTDTQYFGPGTRLTVL.

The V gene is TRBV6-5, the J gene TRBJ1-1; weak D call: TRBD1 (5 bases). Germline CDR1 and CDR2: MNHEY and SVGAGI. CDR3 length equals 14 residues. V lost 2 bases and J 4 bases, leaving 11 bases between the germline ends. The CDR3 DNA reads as TGTGCCAGCAGTTACGTGAGGGGACTCACTGAAGCTTTCTTT. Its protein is CASSYVRGLTEAFF.

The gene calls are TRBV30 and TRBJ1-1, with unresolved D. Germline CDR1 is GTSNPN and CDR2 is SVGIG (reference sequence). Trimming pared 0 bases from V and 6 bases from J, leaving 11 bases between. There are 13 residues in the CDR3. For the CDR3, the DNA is TGTGCCTGGAGTGTATCTATGAGGGCTGAAGCTTTCTTT. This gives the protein CAWSVSMRAEAFF.

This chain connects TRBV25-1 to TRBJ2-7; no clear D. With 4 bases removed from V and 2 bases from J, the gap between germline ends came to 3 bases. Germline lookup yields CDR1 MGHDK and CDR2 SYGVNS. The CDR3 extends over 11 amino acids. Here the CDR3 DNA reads TGTGCCAGCAGTGGTACCTACGAGCAGTACTTC. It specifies CASSGTYEQYF.

The CDR3 loop reads CASSLETANTEAFF. In DNA, the CDR3 is TGCGCCAGCAGCTTGGAGACTGCGAACACTGAAGCTTTCTTT. This chain uses TRBV5-1 with TRBJ1-1; no firm D call. Germline lookup yields CDR1 SGHRS and CDR2 YFSETQ. The CDR3 spans 14 residues. V lost 0 bases and J 1 base, leaving 7 bases between the germline ends. The whole variable domain, filled in from reference TRBV5-1 and TRBJ1-1, reads KAGVTQTPRYLIKTRGQQVTLSCSPISGHRSVSWYQQTPGQGLQFLFEYFSETQRNKGNFPGRFSGRQFSNSRSEMNVSTLELGDSALYLCASSLETANTEAFFGQGTRLTVV.

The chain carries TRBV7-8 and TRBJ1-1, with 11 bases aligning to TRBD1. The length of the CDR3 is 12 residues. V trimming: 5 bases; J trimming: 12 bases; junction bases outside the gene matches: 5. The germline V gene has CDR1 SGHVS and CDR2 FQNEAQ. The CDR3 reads CASSPRDRGSFF. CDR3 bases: TGTGCCAGCAGCCCACGGGACAGGGGGTCTTTCTTT.

CDR3 DNA: TGTGCCGGTGCCCGCCAGAAAGGAAACACCATATATTTT. It is translated as CAGARQKGNTIYF. The J gene is TRBJ1-3, the V gene TRBV28; no definite D call. This CDR3 is 13 amino acids long. The germline gives CDR1 MDHEN, CDR2 SYDVKM. Between the trimmed V and J ends, which lost 11 bases and 4 bases, there was a span of 15 bases. The full variable domain, rest sourced from reference TRBV28 and TRBJ1-3, is DVKVTQSSRYLVKRTGEKVFLECVQDMDHENMFWYRQDPGLGLRLIYFSYDVKMKEKGDIPEGYSVSREKKERFSLILESASTNQTSMYLCAGARQKGNTIYFGEGSWLTVV.

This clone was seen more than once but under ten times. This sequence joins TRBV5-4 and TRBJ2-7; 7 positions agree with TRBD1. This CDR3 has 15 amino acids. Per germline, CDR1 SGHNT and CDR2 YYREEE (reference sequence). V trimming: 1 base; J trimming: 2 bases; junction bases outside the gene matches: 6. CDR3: CASSLLPQGPYEQYF. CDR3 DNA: TGTGCCAGCAGCTTGCTCCCACAGGGGCCCTACGAGCAGTACTTC. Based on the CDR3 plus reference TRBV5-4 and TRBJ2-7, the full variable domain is ETGVTQSPTHLIKTRGQQVTLRCSSQSGHNTVSWYQQALGQGPQFIFQYYREEENGRGNFPPRFSGLQFPNYSSELNVNALELDDSALYLCASSLLPQGPYEQYFGPGTRLTVT.

The CDR3 loop reads CASSLSGGGYTF. As DNA, the CDR3 is TGTGCCAGCAGCTTGAGCGGGGGTGGCTACACCTTC. This chain connects TRBV5-6 to TRBJ1-2; D may be TRBD1 (5 bases). The CDR3 totals 12 residues. Looked up from germline, CDR1 is SGHDT and CDR2 is YYEEEE. Trimming removed 1 base from V and 7 bases from J, with 8 bases in between. Using reference TRBV5-6 and TRBJ1-2 for the parts outside the CDR3, the full variable domain is DAGVTQSPTHLIKTRGQQVTLRCSPKSGHDTVSWYQQALGQGPQFIFQYYEEEERQRGNFPDRFSGHQFPNYSSELNVNALLLGDSALYLCASSLSGGGYTFGSGTRLTVV.

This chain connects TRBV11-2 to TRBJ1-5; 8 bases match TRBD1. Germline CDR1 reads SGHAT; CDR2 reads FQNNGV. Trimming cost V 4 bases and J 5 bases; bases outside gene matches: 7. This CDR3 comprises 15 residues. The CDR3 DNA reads TGTGCCAGCAGCTCAAGCTTGACAGGGGATCAGCCCCAGCATTTT. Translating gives CASSSSLTGDQPQHF. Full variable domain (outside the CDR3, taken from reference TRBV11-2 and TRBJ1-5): EAGVAQSPRYKIIEKRQSVAFWCNPISGHATLYWYQQILGQGPKLLIQFQNNGVVDDSQLPKDRFSAERLKGVDSTLKIQPAKLEDSAVYLCASSSSLTGDQPQHFGDGTRLSIL.

In DNA form, the CDR3 reads TGTGCCAGCAGTCTCCAGGCCTATGGCTACACCTTC. As protein: CASSLQAYGYTF. The rearrangement uses TRBV28 and TRBJ1-2; D gene ambiguous. CDR1 MDHEN and CDR2 SYDVKM come from the germline V gene. The CDR3 length is 12 residues. V was shortened by 5 bases and J by 4 bases, with 8 bases between the two germline ends.

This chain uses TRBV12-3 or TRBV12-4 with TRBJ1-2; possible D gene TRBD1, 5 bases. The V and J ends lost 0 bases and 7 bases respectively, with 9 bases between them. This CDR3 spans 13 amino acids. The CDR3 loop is CASSLADSGGYTF. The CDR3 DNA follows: TGTGCCAGCAGTTTAGCTGACAGTGGTGGCTACACCTTC.

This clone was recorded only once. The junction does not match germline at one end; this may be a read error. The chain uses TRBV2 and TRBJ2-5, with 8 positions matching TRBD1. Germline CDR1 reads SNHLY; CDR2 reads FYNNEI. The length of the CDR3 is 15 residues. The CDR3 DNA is TGTGCCAGCAGTGAAGTAGGGACAGGTCAAGAAACCCAGTACTTC. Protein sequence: CASSEVGTGQETQYF.

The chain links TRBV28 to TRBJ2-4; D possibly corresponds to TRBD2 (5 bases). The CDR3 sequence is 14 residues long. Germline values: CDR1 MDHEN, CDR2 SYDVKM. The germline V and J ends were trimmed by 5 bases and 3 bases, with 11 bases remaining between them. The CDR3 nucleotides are TGTGCCAGCAGTCTCACCGGACTCAAAAACATTCAGTACTTC. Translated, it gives CASSLTGLKNIQYF. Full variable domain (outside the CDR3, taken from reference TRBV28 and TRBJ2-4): DVKVTQSSRYLVKRTGEKVFLECVQDMDHENMFWYRQDPGLGLRLIYFSYDVKMKEKGDIPEGYSVSREKKERFSLILESASTNQTSMYLCASSLTGLKNIQYFGAGTRLSVL.

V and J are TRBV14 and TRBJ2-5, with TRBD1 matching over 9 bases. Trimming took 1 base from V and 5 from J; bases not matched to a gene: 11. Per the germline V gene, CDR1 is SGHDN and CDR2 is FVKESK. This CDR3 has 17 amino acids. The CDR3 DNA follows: TGTGCCAGCAGCCAAGGGGTCACAGGGGGCGTCCGGGAGACCCAGTACTTC. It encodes CASSQGVTGGVRETQYF.

As DNA, the CDR3 is TGCGCCAGCACCGTGCTAGCGGGAGTACCTAATGAGCAGTTCTTC. Residues: CASTVLAGVPNEQFF. The rearrangement uses TRBV5-1 and TRBJ2-1, with 10 bases aligning to TRBD2. Germline CDR1 and CDR2: SGHRS and YFSETQ. After removal of 6 bases from V and 7 bases from J, the junction contained 10 bases not matched to a gene. There are 15 residues in the CDR3.